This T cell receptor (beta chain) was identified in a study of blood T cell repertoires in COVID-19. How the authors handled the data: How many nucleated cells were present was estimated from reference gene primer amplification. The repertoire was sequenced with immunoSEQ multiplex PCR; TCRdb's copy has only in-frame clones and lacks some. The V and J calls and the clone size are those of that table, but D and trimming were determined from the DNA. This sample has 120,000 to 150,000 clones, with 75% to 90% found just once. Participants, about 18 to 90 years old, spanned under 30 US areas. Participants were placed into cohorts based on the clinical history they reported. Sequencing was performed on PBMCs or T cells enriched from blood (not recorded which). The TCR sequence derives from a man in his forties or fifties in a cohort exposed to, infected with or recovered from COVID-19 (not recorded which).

The CDR3 loop is CASSVTTVSGNTIYF. The CDR3 nucleotides read TGTGCCAGCAGCGTAACGACAGTCTCTGGAAACACCATATATTTT. This chain uses TRBV9 with TRBJ1-3; D possibly corresponds to TRBD1 (5 bases). The CDR3 length is 15 residues. V was trimmed by 1 base and J by 0 bases, leaving 8 bases between them. Per germline, CDR1 SGDLS and CDR2 YYNGEE. Combining the CDR3 with reference TRBV9 and TRBJ1-3 gives the whole variable domain DSGVTQTPKHLITATGQRVTLRCSPRSGDLSVYWYQQSLDQGLQFLIQYYNGEERAKGNILERFSAQQFPDLHSELNLSSLELGDSALYFCASSVTTVSGNTIYFGEGSWLTVV.